One sample yielded the 8 T cell receptor beta chains listed below, sequenced in a study of response to subunit inactivated influenza vaccine. TCRdb re-analysed the RT-PCR reads in MiXCR, keeping a single row per CDR3 protein. The table lists hundreds of thousands of distinct CDR3 sequences, 11% to 15% of them singletons. The specimen comprised PBMCs from blood, sampled approximately 15 days before vaccination. These receptors all stem from a man aged 50-60 years who received an inactivated influenza vaccine.

The chain joins TRBV9 to TRBJ2-2, with a possible D match to TRBD1 (6 bases). Trimming pared 6 bases from V and 0 bases from J, leaving 12 bases between. CDR1 is SGDLS and CDR2 is YYNGEE in the germline V gene. This CDR3 spans 15 amino acids. The CDR3 here is CASMGAGANTGELFF. CDR3 sequence (DNA): TGTGCCAGCATGGGGGCAGGAGCGAACACCGGGGAGCTGTTTTTT.

The gene calls are TRBV2 and TRBJ1-5, with D possibly being TRBD1 (5 bases). V was pared by 7 bases and J by 5 bases, with 9 bases between. The CDR3 is 12 residues long. CDR1 SNHLY and CDR2 FYNNEI come from the germline V gene. The CDR3 DNA reads as TGTGCCAGCACGGGGGGTTATCAGCCCCAGCATTTT. This translates into CASTGGYQPQHF. The full variable domain, rest sourced from reference TRBV2 and TRBJ1-5, is EPEVTQTPSHQVTQMGQEVILRCVPISNHLYFYWYRQILGQKVEFLVSFYNNEISEKSEIFDDQFSVERPDGSNFTLKIRSTKLEDSAMYFCASTGGYQPQHFGDGTRLSIL.

This clonotype has a handful of counts. The rearrangement joins TRBV4-2 to TRBJ2-7, with TRBD2 matching over 11 bases. V dropped 3 bases and J dropped 1; count of bases not matched to a gene: 8. The CDR3 is 17 amino acids. CDR1 is LGHNA and CDR2 is YNFKEQ in the germline V gene. CDR3 in DNA: TGTGCCAGCAGCCAGGTTAGCGGGAGGGCCCCATCCTACGAGCAGTACTTC. Residues: CASSQVSGRAPSYEQYF.

This clonotype has only a few counts. This rearrangement joins TRBV19 to TRBJ1-6, with 10 bases aligning to TRBD1. The CDR3 sequence is 15 residues long. Per the germline V gene, CDR1 is LNHDA and CDR2 is SQIVND (reference sequence). The ends lost 4 bases at V and 8 bases at J; junction bases unmatched: 5. CDR3 sequence reads: CASSTDRGQDSPLHF. The CDR3 bases are TGTGCCAGTAGTACAGACAGGGGGCAGGATTCACCCCTCCACTTT.

A remark on this clonotype: With a much larger clone just one base away, this may be a read error. The CDR3 DNA is TGTGCCAGCCGCTTACATACAGGGTCCGGGGAGCTGTTTTTT. This encodes CASRLHTGSGELFF. The chain carries TRBV11-1 and TRBJ2-2, with TRBD1 as a possible D gene (6 bases). The germline V gene encodes CDR1 SGHAT and CDR2 FQDESV (reference sequence). This CDR3 contains 14 residues. Complete variable domain (other parts from reference TRBV11-1 and TRBJ2-2): EAEVAQSPRYKITEKSQAVAFWCDPISGHATLYWYRQILGQGPELLVQFQDESVVDDSQLPKDRFSAERLKGVDSTLKIQPAELGDSAMYLCASRLHTGSGELFFGEGSRLTVL.

This clonotype was detected many times. The chain recombines TRBV6-1 with TRBJ2-7; D possibly corresponds to TRBD2 (6 bases). Germline values: CDR1 MNHNS, CDR2 SASEGT. The CDR3 is 16 residues long. V dropped 8 bases and J dropped 3 bases, with 23 bases sitting between them. Here the CDR3 reads CASRGIGDSIFYEQYF. The CDR3 bases are TGTGCCAGCCGGGGTATTGGGGACTCTATATTCTACGAGCAGTACTTC.

The chain has TRBV12-3 or TRBV12-4 and TRBJ2-5; TRBD2 is a possible D gene (5 bases). The CDR3 covers 13 residues. V lost 4 bases to trimming and J lost 7 bases, with 13 bases between them. The CDR3: CASSSTGVGTQYF. CDR3 bases: TGTGCCAGCAGTTCCACCGGGGTTGGGACCCAGTACTTC.

The gene calls are TRBV28 and TRBJ2-1; TRBD2 aligns across 16 bases. J was trimmed by 2 bases and V by 6 bases; bases with no gene match: 7. There are 18 residues in the CDR3. CDR1 is MDHEN, CDR2 SYDVKM, per germline. In DNA, the CDR3 is TGTGCCAGCAGCTCGGGACTAGCGGGAGGGAGGGCCTACAATGAGCAGTTCTTC. Protein sequence: CASSSGLAGGRAYNEQFF.